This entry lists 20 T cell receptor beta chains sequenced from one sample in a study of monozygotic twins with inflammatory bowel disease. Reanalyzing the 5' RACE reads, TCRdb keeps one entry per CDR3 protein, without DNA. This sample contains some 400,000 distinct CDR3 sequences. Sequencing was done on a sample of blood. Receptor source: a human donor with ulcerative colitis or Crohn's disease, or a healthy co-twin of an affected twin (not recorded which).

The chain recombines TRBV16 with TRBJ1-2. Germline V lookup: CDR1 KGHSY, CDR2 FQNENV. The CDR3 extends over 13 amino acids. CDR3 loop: CASSQSGSYGYTF.

The CDR3 sequence is CASSILVDEKLFF. The chain links TRBV19 to TRBJ1-4. Germline V gives CDR1 LNHDA, CDR2 SQIVND (reference sequence). The CDR3 covers 13 residues.

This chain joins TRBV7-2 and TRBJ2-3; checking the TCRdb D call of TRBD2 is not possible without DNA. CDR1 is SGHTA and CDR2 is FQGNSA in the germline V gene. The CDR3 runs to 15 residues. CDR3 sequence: CASSGTSGRGDTQYF.

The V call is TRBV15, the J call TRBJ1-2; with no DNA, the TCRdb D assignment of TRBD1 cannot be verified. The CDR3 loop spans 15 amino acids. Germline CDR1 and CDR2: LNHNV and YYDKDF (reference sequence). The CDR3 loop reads CATSRDSGLSYGYTF.

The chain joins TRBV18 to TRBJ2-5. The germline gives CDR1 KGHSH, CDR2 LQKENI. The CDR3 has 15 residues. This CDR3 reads CASSPGFEQPISEDF.

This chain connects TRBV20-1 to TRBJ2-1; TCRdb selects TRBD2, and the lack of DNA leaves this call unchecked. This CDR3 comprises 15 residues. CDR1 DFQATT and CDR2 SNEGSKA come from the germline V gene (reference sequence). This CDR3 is CSAREMAGGPNEQFF.

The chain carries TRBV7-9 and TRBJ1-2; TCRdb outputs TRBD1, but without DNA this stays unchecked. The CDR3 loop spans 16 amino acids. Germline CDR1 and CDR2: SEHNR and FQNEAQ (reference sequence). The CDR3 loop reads CASSPGSGSGIGGYTF.

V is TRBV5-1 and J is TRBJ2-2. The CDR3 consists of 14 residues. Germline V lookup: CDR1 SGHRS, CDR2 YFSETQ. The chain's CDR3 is CASSWNRQTGELFF.

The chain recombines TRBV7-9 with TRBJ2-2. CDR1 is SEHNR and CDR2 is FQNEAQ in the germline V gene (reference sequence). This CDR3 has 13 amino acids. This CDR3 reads CASSSLTTGELFF.

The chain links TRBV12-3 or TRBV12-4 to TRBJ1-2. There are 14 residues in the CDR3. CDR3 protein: CASSPSGTPYGYTF.

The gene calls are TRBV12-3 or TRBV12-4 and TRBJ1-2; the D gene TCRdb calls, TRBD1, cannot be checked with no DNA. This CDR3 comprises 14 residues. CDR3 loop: CTSSLGTGLNGYTF.

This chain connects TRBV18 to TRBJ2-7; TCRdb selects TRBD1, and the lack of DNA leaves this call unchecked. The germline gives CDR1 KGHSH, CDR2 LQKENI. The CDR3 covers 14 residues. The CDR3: CASSPLEGAYEQYF.

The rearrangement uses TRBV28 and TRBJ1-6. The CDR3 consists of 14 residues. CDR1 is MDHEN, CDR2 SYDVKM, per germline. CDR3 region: CASSQEGYNSPLHF. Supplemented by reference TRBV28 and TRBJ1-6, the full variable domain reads DVKVTQSSRYLVKRTGEKVFLECVQDMDHENMFWYRQDPGLGLRLIYFSYDVKMKEKGDIPEGYSVSREKKERFSLILESASTNQTSMYLCASSQEGYNSPLHFGNGTRLTVT.

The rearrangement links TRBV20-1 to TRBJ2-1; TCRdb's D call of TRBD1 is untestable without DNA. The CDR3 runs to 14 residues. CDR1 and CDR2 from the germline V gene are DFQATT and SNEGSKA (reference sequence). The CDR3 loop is CSARRGTGYNEQFF.

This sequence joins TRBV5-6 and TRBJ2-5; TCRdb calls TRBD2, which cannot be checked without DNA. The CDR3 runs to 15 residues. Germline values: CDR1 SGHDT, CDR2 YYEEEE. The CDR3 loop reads CASSLGADPQETQYF.

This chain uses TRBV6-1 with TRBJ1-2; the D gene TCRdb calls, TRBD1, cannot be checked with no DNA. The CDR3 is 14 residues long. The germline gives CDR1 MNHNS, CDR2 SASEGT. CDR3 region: CASSRIGRNYGYTF.

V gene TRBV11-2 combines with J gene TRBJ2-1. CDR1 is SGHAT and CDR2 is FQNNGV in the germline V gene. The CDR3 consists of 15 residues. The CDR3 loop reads CASSSRSLELVEQFF. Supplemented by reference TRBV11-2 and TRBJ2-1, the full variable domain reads EAGVAQSPRYKIIEKRQSVAFWCNPISGHATLYWYQQILGQGPKLLIQFQNNGVVDDSQLPKDRFSAERLKGVDSTLKIQPAKLEDSAVYLCASSSRSLELVEQFFGPGTRLTVL.

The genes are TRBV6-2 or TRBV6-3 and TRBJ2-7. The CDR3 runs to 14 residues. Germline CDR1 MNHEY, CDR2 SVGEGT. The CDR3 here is CASSRTTTFYEQYF.

The CDR3 protein is CASSLFARGGRTDTQYF. This chain links TRBV12-3 or TRBV12-4 with TRBJ2-3; TCRdb outputs TRBD1, but without DNA this stays unchecked. CDR3 length equals 17 residues.

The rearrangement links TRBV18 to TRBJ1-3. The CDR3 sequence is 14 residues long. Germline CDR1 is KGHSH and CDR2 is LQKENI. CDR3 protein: CASSFFNSGNTIYF.